This T cell receptor (beta chain) came from a study of blood T cell repertoires in COVID-19. Study overall: From T cells, B-cell-depleted T cells, or PBMCs came the material, which was cDNA or gDNA.

The authors' processing: Reference gene primers were amplified, and this amplification served to estimate nucleated cell counts. The table came from immunoSEQ multiplex PCR; TCRdb's copy has only in-frame clones and leaves some out. D and trimming were read from the DNA, whereas the V and J calls and clone size are those reported in that table. Of over 150,000 clones in the sample, about 85% are singletons; the top ten hold over 0.55%. V lost 5 bases to trimming and J lost 5 bases; unmatched junction nucleotides: 3. The CDR3 has 12 amino acids. CDR1 is SGHAT and CDR2 is FQDESV in the germline V gene (reference sequence).

The rearrangement links TRBV11-1 to TRBJ2-7, with 7 positions matching TRBD1. The origin of this receptor is a man in his fifties or sixties with COVID-19, enrolled during active disease. Sequencing used peripheral blood. CDR3: CASSPDRDEQYF. As DNA, the CDR3 is TGTGCCAGCAGCCCTGACAGGGACGAGCAGTACTTC. Filled out from reference TRBV11-1 and TRBJ2-7, the complete variable domain reads EAEVAQSPRYKITEKSQAVAFWCDPISGHATLYWYRQILGQGPELLVQFQDESVVDDSQLPKDRFSAERLKGVDSTLKIQPAELGDSAMYLCASSPDRDEQYFGPGTRLTVT.